This TCR beta chain is from a study of CD8 T cells in ankylosing spondylitis. Germline V lookup: CDR1 SGHAT, CDR2 FQDESV (reference sequence). This CDR3 has 19 amino acids. The trim removed 5 bases at V and 4 bases at J, leaving 22 bases unmatched. Broader study findings: For ankylosing spondylitis blood, a TCR beta motif of about eight highly homologous variants appeared characteristic. Reportedly, significant enrichment of disease-linked clones occurred in matched ankylosing spondylitis synovial fluid. Clones linked to disease, bearing a CD8+ phenotype, were relatively rare in peripheral blood. Some motif variants had been reported before (in reactive arthritis synovial fluid and blood).

By quantitative 5'-RACE with molecular barcodes, the TCR beta libraries were made. Using its own MiXCR run on the 5' RACE reads, TCRdb lists one record per CDR3 protein. The sample includes tens of thousands of distinct CDR3 sequences, approximately 9.6% of them seen just once. On this clonotype: The target antigen is unknown.

This chain uses TRBV11-1 with TRBJ2-7; TRBD2 agrees at 8 bases. The sequenced sample was blood, either unsorted or a sorted T cell fraction (not recorded which). This clonotype originated in a male donor with ankylosing spondylitis. The CDR3 nucleotides are TGTGCCAGCAGCCCCCGACTGATTGGTAGCGGGAACACTGGATACGAGCAGTACTTC. Translation gives CASSPRLIGSGNTGYEQYF. The full variable domain, completed using reference TRBV11-1 and TRBJ2-7, is EAEVAQSPRYKITEKSQAVAFWCDPISGHATLYWYRQILGQGPELLVQFQDESVVDDSQLPKDRFSAERLKGVDSTLKIQPAELGDSAMYLCASSPRLIGSGNTGYEQYFGPGTRLTVT.